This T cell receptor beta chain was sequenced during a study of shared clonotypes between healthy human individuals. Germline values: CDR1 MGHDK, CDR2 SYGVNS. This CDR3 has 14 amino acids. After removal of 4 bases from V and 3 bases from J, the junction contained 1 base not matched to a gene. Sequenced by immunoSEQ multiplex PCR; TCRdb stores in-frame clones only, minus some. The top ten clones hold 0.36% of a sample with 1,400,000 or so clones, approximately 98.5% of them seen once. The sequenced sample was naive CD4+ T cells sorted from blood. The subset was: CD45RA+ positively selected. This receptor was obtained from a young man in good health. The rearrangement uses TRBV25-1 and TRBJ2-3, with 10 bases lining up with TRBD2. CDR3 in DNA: TGTGCCAGCAGTGTGGGACTAGCGACAGATACGCAGTATTTT. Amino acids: CASSVGLATDTQYF.